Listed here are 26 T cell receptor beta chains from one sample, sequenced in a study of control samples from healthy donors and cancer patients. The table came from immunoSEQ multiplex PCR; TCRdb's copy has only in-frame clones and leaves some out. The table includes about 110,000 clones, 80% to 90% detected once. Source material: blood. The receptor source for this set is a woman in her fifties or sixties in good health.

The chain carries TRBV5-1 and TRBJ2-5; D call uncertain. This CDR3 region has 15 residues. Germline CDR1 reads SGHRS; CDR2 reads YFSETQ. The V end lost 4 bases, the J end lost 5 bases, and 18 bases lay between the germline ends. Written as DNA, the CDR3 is TGCGCCAGCAGCCCGAGGTTTAGTCTAGAGGAGACCCAGTACTTC. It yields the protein CASSPRFSLEETQYF.

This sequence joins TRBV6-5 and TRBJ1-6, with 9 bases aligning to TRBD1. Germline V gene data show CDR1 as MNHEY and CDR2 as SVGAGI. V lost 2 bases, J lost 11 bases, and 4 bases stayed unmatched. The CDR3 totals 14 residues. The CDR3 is CASSYGQGLTPLHF. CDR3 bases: TGTGCCAGCAGTTACGGACAGGGGTTAACACCCCTCCACTTT.

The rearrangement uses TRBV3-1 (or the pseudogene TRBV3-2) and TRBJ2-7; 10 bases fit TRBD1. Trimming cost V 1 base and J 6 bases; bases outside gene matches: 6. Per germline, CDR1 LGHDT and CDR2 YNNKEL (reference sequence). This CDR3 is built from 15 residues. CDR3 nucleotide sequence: TGTGCCAGCAGCCAAGGACAGGGGGCGCGGTTCGAGCAGTACTTC. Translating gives CASSQGQGARFEQYF.

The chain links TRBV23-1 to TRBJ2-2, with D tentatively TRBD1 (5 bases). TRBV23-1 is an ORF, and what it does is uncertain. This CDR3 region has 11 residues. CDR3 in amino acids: CWGGNTGELFF. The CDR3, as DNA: TGCTGGGGCGGAAACACCGGGGAGCTGTTTTTT.

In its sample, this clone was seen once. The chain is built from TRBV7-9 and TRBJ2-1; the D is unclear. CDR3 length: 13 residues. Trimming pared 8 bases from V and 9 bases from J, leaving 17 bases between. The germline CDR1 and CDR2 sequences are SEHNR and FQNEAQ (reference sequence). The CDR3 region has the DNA TGTGCCAGCGTAAAACTGGGTTACGGTGAGCAGTTCTTC. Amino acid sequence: CASVKLGYGEQFF.

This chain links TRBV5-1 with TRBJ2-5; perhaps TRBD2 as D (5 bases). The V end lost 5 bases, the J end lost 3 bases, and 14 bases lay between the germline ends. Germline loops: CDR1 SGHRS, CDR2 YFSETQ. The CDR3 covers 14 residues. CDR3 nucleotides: TGCGCCAGCAGTAGCGTGAGGGAAAAAGAGACCCAGTACTTC. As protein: CASSSVREKETQYF.

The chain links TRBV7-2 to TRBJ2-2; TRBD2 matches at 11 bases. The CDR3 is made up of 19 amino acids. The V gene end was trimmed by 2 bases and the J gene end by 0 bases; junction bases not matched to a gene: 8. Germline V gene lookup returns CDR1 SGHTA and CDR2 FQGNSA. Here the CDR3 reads CASSLSSGTSGTNTGELFF. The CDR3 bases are TGTGCCAGCAGCTTATCCTCCGGGACTAGCGGAACGAACACCGGGGAGCTGTTTTTT. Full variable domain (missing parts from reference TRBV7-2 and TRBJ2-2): GAGVSQSPSNKVTEKGKDVELRCDPISGHTALYWYRQSLGQGLEFLIYFQGNSAPDKSGLPSDRFSAERTGGSVSTLTIQRTQQEDSAVYLCASSLSSGTSGTNTGELFFGEGSRLTVL.

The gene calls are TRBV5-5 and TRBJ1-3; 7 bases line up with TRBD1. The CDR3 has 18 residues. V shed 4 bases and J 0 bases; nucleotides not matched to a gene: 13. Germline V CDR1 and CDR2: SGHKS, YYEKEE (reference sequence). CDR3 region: CASSKIHADRVSGNTIYF. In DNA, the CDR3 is TGTGCCAGCAGCAAAATTCACGCTGACAGGGTCTCTGGAAACACCATATATTTT.

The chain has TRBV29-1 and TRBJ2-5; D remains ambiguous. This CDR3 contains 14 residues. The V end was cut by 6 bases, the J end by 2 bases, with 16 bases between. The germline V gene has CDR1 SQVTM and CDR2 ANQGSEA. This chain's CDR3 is CSVLQSGIQETQYF. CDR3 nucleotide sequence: TGCAGCGTCCTACAGTCCGGTATTCAAGAGACCCAGTACTTC.

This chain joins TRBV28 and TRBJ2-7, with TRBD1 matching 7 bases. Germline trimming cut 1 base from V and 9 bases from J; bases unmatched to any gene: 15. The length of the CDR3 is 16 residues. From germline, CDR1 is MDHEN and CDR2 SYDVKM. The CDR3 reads CASSLSNRGSHLGQYF. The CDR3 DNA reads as TGTGCCAGCAGTTTATCGAACAGGGGATCCCATCTAGGGCAGTACTTC.

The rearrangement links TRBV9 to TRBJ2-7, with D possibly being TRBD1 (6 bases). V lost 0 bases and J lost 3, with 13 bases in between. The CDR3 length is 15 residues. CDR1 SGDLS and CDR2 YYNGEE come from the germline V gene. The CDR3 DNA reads TGTGCCAGCAGCGTAGGAAGAGAAGGGGGCTACGAGCAGTACTTC. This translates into CASSVGREGGYEQYF.

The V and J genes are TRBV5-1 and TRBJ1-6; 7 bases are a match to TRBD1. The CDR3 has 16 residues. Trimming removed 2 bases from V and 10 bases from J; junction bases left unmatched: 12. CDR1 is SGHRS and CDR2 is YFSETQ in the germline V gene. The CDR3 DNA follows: TGCGCCAGCAGCTTAAAACAGGGGAACGTAAGATCACCCCTCCACTTT. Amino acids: CASSLKQGNVRSPLHF.

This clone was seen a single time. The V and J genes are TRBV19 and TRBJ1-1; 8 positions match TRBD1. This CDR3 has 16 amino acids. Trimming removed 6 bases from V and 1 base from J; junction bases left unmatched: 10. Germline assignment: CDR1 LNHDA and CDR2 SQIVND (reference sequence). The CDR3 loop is CASRKTGGGKNTEAFF. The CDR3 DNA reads TGTGCCAGTAGAAAAACAGGGGGAGGAAAGAACACTGAAGCTTTCTTT.

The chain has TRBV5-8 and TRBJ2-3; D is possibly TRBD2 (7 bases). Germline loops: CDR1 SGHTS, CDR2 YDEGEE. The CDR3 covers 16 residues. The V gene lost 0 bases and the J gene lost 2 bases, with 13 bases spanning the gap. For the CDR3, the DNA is TGTGCCAGCAGCTTGGACCGGGGGGCTGTCACAGATACGCAGTATTTT. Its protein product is CASSLDRGAVTDTQYF.

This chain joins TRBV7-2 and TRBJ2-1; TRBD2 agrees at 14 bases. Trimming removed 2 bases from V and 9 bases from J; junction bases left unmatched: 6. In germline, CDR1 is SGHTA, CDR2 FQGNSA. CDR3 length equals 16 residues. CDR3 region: CASSLSGTSGSSEQFF. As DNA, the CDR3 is TGTGCCAGCAGCTTATCGGGGACTAGCGGGAGTTCTGAGCAGTTCTTC. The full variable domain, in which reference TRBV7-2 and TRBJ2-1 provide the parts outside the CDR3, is GAGVSQSPSNKVTEKGKDVELRCDPISGHTALYWYRQSLGQGLEFLIYFQGNSAPDKSGLPSDRFSAERTGGSVSTLTIQRTQQEDSAVYLCASSLSGTSGSSEQFFGPGTRLTVL.

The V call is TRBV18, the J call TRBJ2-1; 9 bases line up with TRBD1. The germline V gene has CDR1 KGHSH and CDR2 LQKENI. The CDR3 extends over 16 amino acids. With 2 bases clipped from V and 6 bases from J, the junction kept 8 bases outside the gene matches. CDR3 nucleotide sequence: TGTGCCAGCTCACCAGTACGGGACAGGGTACGCAATGAGCAGTTCTTC. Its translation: CASSPVRDRVRNEQFF. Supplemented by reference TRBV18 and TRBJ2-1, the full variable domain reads NAGVMQNPRHLVRRRGQEARLRCSPMKGHSHVYWYRQLPEEGLKFMVYLQKENIIDESGMPKERFSAEFPKEGPSILRIQQVVRGDSAAYFCASSPVRDRVRNEQFFGPGTRLTVL.

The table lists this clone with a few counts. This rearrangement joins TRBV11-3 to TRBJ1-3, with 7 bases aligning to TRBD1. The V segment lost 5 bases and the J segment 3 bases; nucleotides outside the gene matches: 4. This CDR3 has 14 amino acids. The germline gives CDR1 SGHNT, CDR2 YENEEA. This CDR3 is CASSNRDSGNTIYF. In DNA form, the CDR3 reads TGTGCCAGCAGCAACCGGGACAGTGGAAACACCATATATTTT.

CDR3 sequence (DNA): TGTGCCAGCAGATGGACATCGGGAAACATTCAGTACTTC. This gives the protein CASRWTSGNIQYF. The chain has TRBV27 and TRBJ2-4; perhaps TRBD1 as D (5 bases). CDR1 is MNHEY, CDR2 SMNVEV, per germline (reference sequence). Trimming cost V 6 bases and J 6 bases, with 12 bases left between them. CDR3 length: 13 amino acids.

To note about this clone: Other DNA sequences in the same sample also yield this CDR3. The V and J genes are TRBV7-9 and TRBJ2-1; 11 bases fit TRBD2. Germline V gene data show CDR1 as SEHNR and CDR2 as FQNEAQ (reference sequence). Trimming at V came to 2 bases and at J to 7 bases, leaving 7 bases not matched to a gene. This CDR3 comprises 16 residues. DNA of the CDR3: TGTGCCAGCAGCTTAACCACTAGCGGGAGTCGAAATGAGCAGTTCTTC. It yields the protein CASSLTTSGSRNEQFF. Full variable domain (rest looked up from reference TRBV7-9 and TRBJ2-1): DTGVSQNPRHKITKRGQNVTFRCDPISEHNRLYWYRQTLGQGPEFLTYFQNEAQLEKSRLLSDRFSAERPKGSFSTLEIQRTEQGDSAMYLCASSLTTSGSRNEQFFGPGTRLTVL.

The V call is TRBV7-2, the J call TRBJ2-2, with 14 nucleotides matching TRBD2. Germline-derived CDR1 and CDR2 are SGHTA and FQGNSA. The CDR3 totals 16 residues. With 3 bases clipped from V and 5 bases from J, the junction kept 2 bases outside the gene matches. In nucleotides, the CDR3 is TGTGCCAGCAGCTTCGGACTAGCGGGAGGAACCGGGGAGCTGTTTTTT. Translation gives CASSFGLAGGTGELFF.

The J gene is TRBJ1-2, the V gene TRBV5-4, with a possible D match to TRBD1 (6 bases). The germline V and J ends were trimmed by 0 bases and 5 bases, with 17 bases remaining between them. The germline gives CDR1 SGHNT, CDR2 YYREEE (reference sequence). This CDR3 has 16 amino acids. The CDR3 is CASSLVLGRGGYGYTF. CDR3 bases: TGTGCCAGCAGCTTGGTTTTGGGCAGGGGAGGGTATGGCTACACCTTC.

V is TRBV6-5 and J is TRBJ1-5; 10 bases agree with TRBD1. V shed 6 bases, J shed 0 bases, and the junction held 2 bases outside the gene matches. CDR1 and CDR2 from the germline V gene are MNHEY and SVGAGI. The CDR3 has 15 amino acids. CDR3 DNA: TGTGCCAGCAGCAGGGACAGGGGTAGCAATCAGCCCCAGCATTTT. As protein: CASSRDRGSNQPQHF.

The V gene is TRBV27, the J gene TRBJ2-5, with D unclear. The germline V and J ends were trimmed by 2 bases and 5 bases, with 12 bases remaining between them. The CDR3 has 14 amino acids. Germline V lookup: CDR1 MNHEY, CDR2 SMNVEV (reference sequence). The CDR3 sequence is CASSLLPGWETQYF. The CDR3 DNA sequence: TGTGCCAGCAGTTTACTTCCCGGGTGGGAGACCCAGTACTTC.

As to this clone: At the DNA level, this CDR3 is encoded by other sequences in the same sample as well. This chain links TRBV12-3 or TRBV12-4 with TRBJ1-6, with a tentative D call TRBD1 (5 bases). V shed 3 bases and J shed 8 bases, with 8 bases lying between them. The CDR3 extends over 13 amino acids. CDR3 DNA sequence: TGTGCCAGCAGTTTGGGGGAATATTCACCCCTCCACTTT. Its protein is CASSLGEYSPLHF.

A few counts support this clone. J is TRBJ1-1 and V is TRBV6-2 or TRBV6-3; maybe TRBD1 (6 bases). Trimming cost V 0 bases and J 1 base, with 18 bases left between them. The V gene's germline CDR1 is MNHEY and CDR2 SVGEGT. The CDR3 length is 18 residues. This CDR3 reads CASSYSIGSGRGNTEAFF. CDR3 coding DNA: TGTGCCAGCAGTTACTCGATTGGTTCGGGCAGGGGGAACACTGAAGCTTTCTTT.

CDR3 sequence reads: CASSYKGTEQYF. CDR3 in DNA: TGTGCCAGCAGTTACAAAGGGACCGAGCAGTACTTC. The chain links TRBV6-6 to TRBJ2-7; D could derive from TRBD1 or TRBD2 (5 bases each). With 2 bases removed from V and 6 bases from J, the gap between germline ends came to 8 bases. The length of the CDR3 is 12 residues. Germline V lookup: CDR1 MNHNY, CDR2 SVGAGI (reference sequence).